A single sample gave rise to the 25 T cell receptor beta chains below, sequenced in a study of blood T cell repertoires in COVID-19. Sequencing used immunoSEQ multiplex PCR; TCRdb keeps in-frame clones, though not all of them. The table has over 70,000 clones, about 88% seen once. The sample taken for sequencing was peripheral blood. Receptors were obtained from a man aged 60-69 years with COVID-19, enrolled during active disease.

Concerning this clone: Other nucleotide sequences from this sample produce the same CDR3. The gene calls are TRBV11-2 and TRBJ2-1; D gene ambiguous. Trimming took 1 base from V and 4 from J, leaving 5 bases between them. Germline V gene sequence: CDR1 SGHAT, CDR2 FQNNGV. The CDR3 covers 13 residues. CDR3 in DNA: TGTGCCAGCAGCTTAGCTTCTTACAATGAGCAGTTCTTC. Its protein product is CASSLASYNEQFF. Complete variable domain (other parts from reference TRBV11-2 and TRBJ2-1): EAGVAQSPRYKIIEKRQSVAFWCNPISGHATLYWYQQILGQGPKLLIQFQNNGVVDDSQLPKDRFSAERLKGVDSTLKIQPAKLEDSAVYLCASSLASYNEQFFGPGTRLTVL.

This sequence joins TRBV27 and TRBJ2-2, with D possibly being TRBD1 (6 bases). The CDR3 loop spans 15 amino acids. Germline V gives CDR1 MNHEY, CDR2 SMNVEV (reference sequence). The V end was cut by 5 bases, the J end by 4 bases, with 14 bases between. As DNA, the CDR3 is TGTGCCAGCAGTCTCCGGACAGAGAGCACCGGGGAGCTGTTTTTT. Its protein is CASSLRTESTGELFF.

The chain joins TRBV7-7 to TRBJ2-1; TRBD2 matches 13 bases. The CDR3 totals 16 residues. Germline trimming cut 5 bases from V and 3 bases from J; bases unmatched to any gene: 4. Looked up from germline, CDR1 is SSHAT and CDR2 is FNYEAQ (reference sequence). CDR3 bases: TGTGCCAGCAGCCCCCGGACTAGCGGGGGCTACAATGAGCAGTTCTTC. Translating gives CASSPRTSGGYNEQFF.

In DNA, the CDR3 is TGTGCTAGTGGTTTGGCCCATGGCGGAACCTACGAGCAGTACTTC. Encoded protein: CASGLAHGGTYEQYF. V and J are TRBV12-5 and TRBJ2-7; D gene ambiguous. The CDR3 covers 15 residues. Trimming left V 1 base short and J 2 bases short, with 12 bases between. CDR1 and CDR2 from the germline V gene are LGHNT and FRNRAP.

The genes are TRBV27 and TRBJ1-5, with TRBD1 matching 10 bases. CDR3 length: 18 residues. CDR1 is MNHEY and CDR2 is SMNVEV in the germline V gene (reference sequence). The V gene end was trimmed by 0 bases and the J gene end by 6 bases; junction bases not matched to a gene: 11. CDR3 nucleotides: TGTGCCAGCAGTTTATCCTCGACAGGGACAGGGGAAGGTCAGCCCCAGCATTTT. This encodes CASSLSSTGTGEGQPQHF.

The chain recombines TRBV27 with TRBJ1-4; 9 bases align to TRBD1. The germline CDR1 and CDR2 sequences are MNHEY and SMNVEV (reference sequence). CDR3 length: 15 residues. The trim removed 0 bases at V and 7 bases at J, leaving 3 bases unmatched. The CDR3 nucleotides are TGTGCCAGCAGTTTATCGAGGGACAGGGTTGAAAAACTGTTTTTT. The encoded protein is CASSLSRDRVEKLFF. Full variable domain (outside the CDR3, taken from reference TRBV27 and TRBJ1-4): EAQVTQNPRYLITVTGKKLTVTCSQNMNHEYMSWYRQDPGLGLRQIYYSMNVEVTDKGDVPEGYKVSRKEKRNFPLILESPSPNQTSLYFCASSLSRDRVEKLFFGSGTQLSVL.

V gene TRBV7-9 combines with J gene TRBJ2-3, with TRBD2 as a possible D gene (6 bases). This CDR3 comprises 15 residues. V was clipped by 5 bases and J by 4 bases, with 16 bases between them. In germline, CDR1 is SEHNR, CDR2 FQNEAQ (reference sequence). CDR3 in amino acids: CASSLSAGGSDTQYF. The CDR3 DNA sequence: TGTGCCAGCAGCCTATCCGCCGGGGGATCAGATACGCAGTATTTT. Based on the CDR3 plus reference TRBV7-9 and TRBJ2-3, the full variable domain is DTGVSQNPRHKITKRGQNVTFRCDPISEHNRLYWYRQTLGQGPEFLTYFQNEAQLEKSRLLSDRFSAERPKGSFSTLEIQRTEQGDSAMYLCASSLSAGGSDTQYFGPGTRLTVL.

J is TRBJ1-5 and V is TRBV19; 9 bases line up with TRBD1. Germline V gene sequence: CDR1 LNHDA, CDR2 SQIVND (reference sequence). J lost 5 bases, V lost 8 bases, and 7 bases had no gene match. The CDR3 is made up of 14 amino acids. The DNA of the CDR3 is TGTGCCAGTGTCAGACAGGGGGAGGATCAGCCCCAGCATTTT. Protein product: CASVRQGEDQPQHF.

V and J are TRBV6-2 or TRBV6-3 and TRBJ2-6, with D perhaps matching TRBD1 (7 bases). The CDR3 has 18 amino acids. V lost 0 bases to trimming and J lost 3 bases, with 15 bases between them. CDR1 is MNHEY, CDR2 SVGEGT, per germline. CDR3 in DNA: TGTGCCAGCAGTTACTCGGGCAGGGGGAGGATTGGGGCCAACGTCCTGACTTTC. Translating gives CASSYSGRGRIGANVLTF.

This clone has just a few counts. The CDR3 sequence: CASSYSRGGGGYTF. CDR3 DNA: TGTGCCAGCAGTTACTCGAGAGGGGGTGGTGGCTACACCTTC. V gene TRBV6-6 combines with J gene TRBJ1-2; maybe TRBD1 (6 bases). The V and J ends lost 0 bases and 7 bases respectively, with 12 bases between them. The CDR3 spans 14 residues. The germline CDR1 and CDR2 sequences are MNHNY and SVGAGI (reference sequence).

This clone was seen once. The chain joins TRBV2 to TRBJ2-6; D unresolved. CDR3 length equals 14 residues. The V gene lost 6 bases and the J gene lost 3 bases, with 9 bases spanning the gap. The germline V gene has CDR1 SNHLY and CDR2 FYNNEI. This CDR3 reads CASSSLVGANVLTF. The CDR3 DNA reads TGTGCCAGCAGCTCCTTAGTTGGGGCCAACGTCCTGACTTTC.

The rearrangement links TRBV6-5 to TRBJ1-4; 9 nucleotides line up with TRBD1. The CDR3 contains 14 residues. CDR1 is MNHEY and CDR2 is SVGAGI in the germline V gene. J gave up 5 bases and V 6 bases, and 4 bases lay outside the gene matches. This chain's CDR3 is CASRTGQGNEKLFF. CDR3 DNA: TGTGCCAGCAGGACTGGACAGGGGAATGAAAAACTGTTTTTT.

V and J are TRBV11-2 and TRBJ2-7; D may be TRBD2 (5 bases). Trimming cost V 8 bases and J 5 bases, with 16 bases left between them. The length of the CDR3 is 13 residues. The V gene's germline CDR1 is SGHAT and CDR2 FQNNGV. The DNA for the CDR3 is TGTGCCAGCTCCCGGAGCGAGGGCGACGAGCAGTACTTC. It is translated as CASSRSEGDEQYF.

There are a few counts of this clone. The gene calls are TRBV28 and TRBJ2-7, with TRBD1 identical over 10 bases. Germline V gene sequence: CDR1 MDHEN, CDR2 SYDVKM. The CDR3 runs to 15 residues. Losses at the gene ends were 5 bases for V and 5 bases for J; bases not matched to a gene: 9. In DNA, the CDR3 is TGTGCCAGCAGTCTGCGACAGGGGGCGAGGGACGAGCAGTACTTC. Protein: CASSLRQGARDEQYF.

This clone appeared a single time. The gene calls are TRBV5-1 and TRBJ2-2; TRBD1 matches 7 bases. The CDR3 sequence is 15 residues long. Germline trimming cut 3 bases from V and 1 base from J; bases unmatched to any gene: 3. Germline values: CDR1 SGHRS, CDR2 YFSETQ. DNA of the CDR3: TGCGCCAGCAGCTCGGGACAGATGAACACCGGGGAGCTGTTTTTT. Translating gives CASSSGQMNTGELFF.

This clone has more than one count but fewer than ten. DNA for the CDR3: TGTGCCAGCAGCCTAGGACTAGCGGGAGGAGACGAGCAGTACTTC. It codes for CASSLGLAGGDEQYF. This rearrangement joins TRBV7-3 to TRBJ2-7; 14 positions match TRBD2. This CDR3 contains 15 residues. Germline CDR1 is SGHTA and CDR2 is FQGTGA. Losses at the gene ends were 5 bases for V and 5 bases for J; bases not matched to a gene: 5.

V is TRBV28 and J is TRBJ1-5, with 7 bases lining up with TRBD1. The CDR3 has 18 residues. Trimming at V came to 3 bases and at J to 0 bases, leaving 11 bases not matched to a gene. The germline gives CDR1 MDHEN, CDR2 SYDVKM. The CDR3 DNA reads as TGTGCCAGCAGTTTTCTGACAGGGCGAGGATATAGCAATCAGCCCCAGCATTTT. Its translation: CASSFLTGRGYSNQPQHF.

This clone occurred a few times. The genes are TRBV2 and TRBJ1-1; D might be TRBD1 (6 bases). Germline CDR1 and CDR2: SNHLY and FYNNEI. CDR3 length: 13 residues. With 3 bases removed from V and 4 bases from J, the gap between germline ends came to 9 bases. CDR3 sequence reads: CASSDPGVTEAFF. CDR3 bases: TGTGCCAGCAGTGATCCAGGGGTCACTGAAGCTTTCTTT.

CDR3 residues: CAYNNMNTEAFF. In nucleotides, the CDR3 is TGTGCCTATAACAACATGAACACTGAAGCTTTCTTT. J is TRBJ1-1 and V is TRBV30, with D unresolved. CDR3 size: 12 residues. CDR1 and CDR2 (germline): GTSNPN, SVGIG (reference sequence). Trimming shortened V by 7 bases and J by 0 bases, and 9 bases separated the two germline ends.

The rearrangement uses TRBV5-1 and TRBJ2-5; a weak D match, TRBD1 (6 bases). The CDR3 totals 15 residues. Per the germline V gene, CDR1 is SGHRS and CDR2 is YFSETQ. V lost 1 base and J lost 5, with 15 bases in between. In DNA, the CDR3 is TGCGCCAGCAGCTTGCAGGGGCACTATGTGGAGACCCAGTACTTC. Its translation: CASSLQGHYVETQYF.

This clone was found once. V is TRBV5-1 and J is TRBJ2-5, with D uncertain. With 4 bases removed from V and 5 bases from J, the gap between germline ends came to 18 bases. The CDR3 consists of 15 residues. Germline CDR1 reads SGHRS; CDR2 reads YFSETQ. CDR3 nucleotides: TGCGCCAGCAGCCGAGAGTACTCCCTCGGGGAGACCCAGTACTTC. Translating it yields CASSREYSLGETQYF. Full variable domain (rest looked up from reference TRBV5-1 and TRBJ2-5): KAGVTQTPRYLIKTRGQQVTLSCSPISGHRSVSWYQQTPGQGLQFLFEYFSETQRNKGNFPGRFSGRQFSNSRSEMNVSTLELGDSALYLCASSREYSLGETQYFGPGTRLLVL.

The CDR3 region has the DNA TGTGCCAGCAGTGATATTACAGGGGGAAATTCACCCCTCCACTTT. Its protein is CASSDITGGNSPLHF. The chain is built from TRBV28 and TRBJ1-6; TRBD1 matches 8 bases. J lost 7 bases, V lost 5 bases, and 7 bases had no gene match. Per the germline V gene, CDR1 is MDHEN and CDR2 is SYDVKM. The CDR3 has 15 residues.

The chain couples TRBV3-1 (or the pseudogene TRBV3-2) to TRBJ2-1; 9 bases fit TRBD2. There are 16 residues in the CDR3. Germline V CDR1 and CDR2: LGHDT, YNNKEL (reference sequence). V trimming: 0 bases; J trimming: 4 bases; junction bases outside the gene matches: 4. The CDR3 nucleotides read TGTGCCAGCAGCCAAGATGTAGCGGGAGAATACAATGAGCAGTTCTTC. Its translation: CASSQDVAGEYNEQFF.

This clone was observed a few times. This rearrangement joins TRBV6-5 to TRBJ1-1; no clear D gene. V was trimmed by 7 bases and J by 1 base, leaving 10 bases between them. The CDR3 covers 13 residues. Germline values: CDR1 MNHEY, CDR2 SVGAGI. The DNA for the CDR3 is TGTGCCAGCAAAGTGGCAGGGAACACTGAAGCTTTCTTT. Its protein is CASKVAGNTEAFF.

This chain joins TRBV29-1 and TRBJ1-3; D perhaps matches TRBD1 (5 bases). The CDR3 length is 13 residues. V was trimmed by 6 bases and J by 1 base, leaving 10 bases between them. CDR1 SQVTM and CDR2 ANQGSEA come from the germline V gene. The CDR3 DNA sequence: TGCAGCGTCGGGGGGGAATCTGGAAACACCATATATTTT. Translation: CSVGGESGNTIYF. Looking up the rest from reference TRBV29-1 and TRBJ1-3 gives the full variable domain: SAVISQKPSRDICQRGTSLTIQCQVDSQVTMMFWYRQQPGQSLTLIATANQGSEATYESGFVIDKFPISRPNLTFSTLTVSNMSPEDSSIYLCSVGGESGNTIYFGEGSWLTVV.